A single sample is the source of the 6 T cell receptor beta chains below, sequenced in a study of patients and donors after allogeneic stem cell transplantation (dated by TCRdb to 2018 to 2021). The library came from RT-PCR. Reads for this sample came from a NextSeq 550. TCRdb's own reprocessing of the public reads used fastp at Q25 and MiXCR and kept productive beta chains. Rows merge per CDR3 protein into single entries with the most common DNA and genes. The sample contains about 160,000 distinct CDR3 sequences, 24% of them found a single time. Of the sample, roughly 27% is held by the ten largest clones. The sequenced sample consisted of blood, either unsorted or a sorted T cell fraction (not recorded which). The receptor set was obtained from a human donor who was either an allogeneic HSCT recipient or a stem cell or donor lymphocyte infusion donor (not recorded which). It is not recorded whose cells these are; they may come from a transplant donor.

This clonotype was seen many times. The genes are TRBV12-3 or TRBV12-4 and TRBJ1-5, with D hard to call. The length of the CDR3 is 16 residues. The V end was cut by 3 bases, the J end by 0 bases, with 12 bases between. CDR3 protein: CASSFGLPHSNQPQHF. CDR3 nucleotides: TGTGCCAGCAGTTTCGGTCTCCCGCATAGCAATCAGCCCCAGCATTTT.

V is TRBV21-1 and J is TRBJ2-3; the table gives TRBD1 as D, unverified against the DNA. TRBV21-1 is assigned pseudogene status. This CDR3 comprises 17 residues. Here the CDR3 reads CASSLPEAGIGTDTQYF. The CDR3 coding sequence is TGTGCCAGCAGCCTCCCGGAGGCAGGGATTGGCACAGATACGCAGTATTTT.

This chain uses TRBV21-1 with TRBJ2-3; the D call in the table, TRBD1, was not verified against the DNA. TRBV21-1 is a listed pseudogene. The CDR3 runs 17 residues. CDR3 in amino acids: CASSRHLQGRLSDTQYF. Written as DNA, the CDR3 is TGTGCCAGCAGCAGACATCTTCAGGGGCGGCTTTCAGATACGCAGTATTTT.

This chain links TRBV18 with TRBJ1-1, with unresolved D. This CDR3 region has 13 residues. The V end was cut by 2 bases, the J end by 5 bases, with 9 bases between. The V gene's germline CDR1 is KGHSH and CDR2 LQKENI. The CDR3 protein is CASSPGVGTEAFF. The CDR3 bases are TGTGCCAGCTCACCAGGTGTTGGGACTGAAGCTTTCTTT.

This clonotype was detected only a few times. In nucleotides, the CDR3 is TGTGCCAGCAGTAATAAACCAGCTTATAGCAATCAGCCCCAGCATTTT. Its translation is CASSNKPAYSNQPQHF. The gene calls are TRBV12-3 or TRBV12-4 and TRBJ1-5; D ambiguous. This CDR3 is 16 amino acids long. V gave up 5 bases and J gave up 0 bases, with 14 bases separating them.

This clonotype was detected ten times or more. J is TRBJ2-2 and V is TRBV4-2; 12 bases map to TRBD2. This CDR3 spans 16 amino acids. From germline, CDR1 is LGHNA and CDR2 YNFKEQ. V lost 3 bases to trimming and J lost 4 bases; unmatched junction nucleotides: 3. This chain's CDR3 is CASSHPGLAGTGELFF. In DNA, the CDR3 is TGTGCCAGCAGCCACCCGGGACTAGCGGGCACCGGGGAGCTGTTTTTT.